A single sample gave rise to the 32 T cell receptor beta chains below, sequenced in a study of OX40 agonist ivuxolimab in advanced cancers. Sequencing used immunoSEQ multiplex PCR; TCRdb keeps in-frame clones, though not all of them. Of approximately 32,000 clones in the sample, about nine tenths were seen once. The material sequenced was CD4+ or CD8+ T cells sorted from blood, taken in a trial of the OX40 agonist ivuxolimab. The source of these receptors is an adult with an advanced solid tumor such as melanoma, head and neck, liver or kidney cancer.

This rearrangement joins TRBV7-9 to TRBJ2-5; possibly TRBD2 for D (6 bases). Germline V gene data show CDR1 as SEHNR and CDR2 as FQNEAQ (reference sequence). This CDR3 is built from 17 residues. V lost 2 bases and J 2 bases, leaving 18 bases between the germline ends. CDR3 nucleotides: TGTGCCAGCAGCTTAATCGGTCGGGGGACCATACAAGAGACCCAGTACTTC. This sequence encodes CASSLIGRGTIQETQYF.

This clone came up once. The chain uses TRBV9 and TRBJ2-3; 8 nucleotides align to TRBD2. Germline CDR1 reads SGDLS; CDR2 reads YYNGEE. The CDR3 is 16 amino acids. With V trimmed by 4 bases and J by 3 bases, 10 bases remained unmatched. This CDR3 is CASSYAAGVWTDTQYF. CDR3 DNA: TGTGCCAGCAGCTACGCAGCGGGAGTCTGGACAGATACGCAGTATTTT.

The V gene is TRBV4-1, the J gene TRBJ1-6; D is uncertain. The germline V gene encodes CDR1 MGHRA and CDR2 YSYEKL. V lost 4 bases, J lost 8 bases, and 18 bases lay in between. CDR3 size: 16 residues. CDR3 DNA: TGCGCCAGCAGCCTCAGTCCGGGAGCCCGAGATTCACCCCTCCACTTT. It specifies CASSLSPGARDSPLHF.

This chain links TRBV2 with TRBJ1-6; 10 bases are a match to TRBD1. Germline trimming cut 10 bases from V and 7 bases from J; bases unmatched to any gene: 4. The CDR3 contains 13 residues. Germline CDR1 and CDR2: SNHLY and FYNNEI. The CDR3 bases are TGTGCCACGGGGACAGGGGACAATTCACCCCTCCACTTT. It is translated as CATGTGDNSPLHF.

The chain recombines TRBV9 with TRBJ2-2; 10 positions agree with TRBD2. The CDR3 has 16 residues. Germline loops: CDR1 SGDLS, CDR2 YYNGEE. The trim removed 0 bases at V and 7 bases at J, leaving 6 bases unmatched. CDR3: CASSVDLAGVGGELFF. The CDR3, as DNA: TGTGCCAGCAGCGTAGACCTAGCGGGAGTGGGCGGGGAGCTGTTTTTT.

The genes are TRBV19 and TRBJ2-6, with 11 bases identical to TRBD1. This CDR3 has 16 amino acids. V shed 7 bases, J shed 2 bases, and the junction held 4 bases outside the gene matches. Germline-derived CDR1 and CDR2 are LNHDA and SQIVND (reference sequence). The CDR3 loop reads CASIGTGGTGANVLTF. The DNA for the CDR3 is TGTGCCAGTATAGGGACAGGGGGGACTGGGGCCAACGTCCTGACTTTC.

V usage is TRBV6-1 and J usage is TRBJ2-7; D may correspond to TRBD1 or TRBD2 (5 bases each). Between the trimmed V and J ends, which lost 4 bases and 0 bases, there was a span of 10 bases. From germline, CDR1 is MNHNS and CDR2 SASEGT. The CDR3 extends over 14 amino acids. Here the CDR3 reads CASSVGDGSYEQYF. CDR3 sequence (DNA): TGTGCCAGCAGTGTCGGGGACGGCTCCTACGAGCAGTACTTC.

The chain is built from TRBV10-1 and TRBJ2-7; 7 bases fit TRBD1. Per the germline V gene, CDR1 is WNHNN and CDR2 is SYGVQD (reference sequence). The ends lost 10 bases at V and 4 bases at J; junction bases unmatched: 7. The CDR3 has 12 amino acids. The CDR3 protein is CANRGQLYEQYF. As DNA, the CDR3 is TGCGCCAACAGGGGACAGCTTTACGAGCAGTACTTC.

In DNA, the CDR3 is TGTGCCAGCAGCTTAGCGGGGGGCCCCACGGATGAGCAGTTCTTC. Translating it yields CASSLAGGPTDEQFF. This chain connects TRBV7-9 to TRBJ2-1; D may correspond to TRBD1 or TRBD2 (6 bases each). The V end lost 0 bases, the J end lost 8 bases, and 14 bases lay between the germline ends. The germline CDR1 and CDR2 sequences are SEHNR and FQNEAQ (reference sequence). This CDR3 is built from 15 residues.

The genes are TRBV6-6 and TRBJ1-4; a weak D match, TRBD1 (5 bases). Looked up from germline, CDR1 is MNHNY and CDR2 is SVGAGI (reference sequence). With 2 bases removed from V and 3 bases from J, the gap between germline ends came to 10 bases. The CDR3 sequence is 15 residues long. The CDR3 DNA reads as TGTGCCAGCAGTTACCCCGGGGGATCTAATGAAAAACTGTTTTTT. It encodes CASSYPGGSNEKLFF.

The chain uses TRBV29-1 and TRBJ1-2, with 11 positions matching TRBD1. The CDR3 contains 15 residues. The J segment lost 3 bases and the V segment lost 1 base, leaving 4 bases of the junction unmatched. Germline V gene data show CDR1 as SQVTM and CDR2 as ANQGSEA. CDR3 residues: CSVEAPGQGDYGYTF. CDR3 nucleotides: TGCAGCGTTGAAGCTCCGGGACAGGGGGACTATGGCTACACCTTC.

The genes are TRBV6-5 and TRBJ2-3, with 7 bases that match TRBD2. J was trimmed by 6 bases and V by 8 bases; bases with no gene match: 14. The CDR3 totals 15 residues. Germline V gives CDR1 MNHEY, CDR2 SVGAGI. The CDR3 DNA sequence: TGTGCCAGCCGACGAGGCGGGAGCTTGTGGGATACGCAGTATTTT. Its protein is CASRRGGSLWDTQYF.

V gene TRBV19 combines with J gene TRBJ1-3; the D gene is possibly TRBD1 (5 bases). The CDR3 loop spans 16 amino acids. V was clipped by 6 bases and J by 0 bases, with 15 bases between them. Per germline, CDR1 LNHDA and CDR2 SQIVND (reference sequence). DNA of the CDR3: TGTGCCAGTAGCAAGACAGATTATCTCTCTGGAAACACCATATATTTT. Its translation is CASSKTDYLSGNTIYF.

Written as DNA, the CDR3 is TGTGCCAGCAGTTTTGGCAGCGAGCAGTACTTC. Protein: CASSFGSEQYF. The chain uses TRBV27 and TRBJ2-7; D unresolved. The CDR3 length is 11 residues. Trimming took 3 bases from V and 6 from J, leaving 6 bases between them. Germline CDR1 and CDR2: MNHEY and SMNVEV (reference sequence).

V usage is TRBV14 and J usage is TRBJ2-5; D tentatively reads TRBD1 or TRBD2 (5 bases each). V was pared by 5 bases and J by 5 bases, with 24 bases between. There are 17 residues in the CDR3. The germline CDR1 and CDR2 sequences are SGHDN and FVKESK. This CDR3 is CASSVLTDTWGWETQYF. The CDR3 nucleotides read TGTGCCAGCAGCGTTTTGACGGACACCTGGGGGTGGGAGACCCAGTACTTC. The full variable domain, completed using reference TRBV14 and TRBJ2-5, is EAGVTQFPSHSVIEKGQTVTLRCDPISGHDNLYWYRRVMGKEIKFLLHFVKESKQDESGMPNNRFLAERTGGTYSTLKVQPAELEDSGVYFCASSVLTDTWGWETQYFGPGTRLLVL.

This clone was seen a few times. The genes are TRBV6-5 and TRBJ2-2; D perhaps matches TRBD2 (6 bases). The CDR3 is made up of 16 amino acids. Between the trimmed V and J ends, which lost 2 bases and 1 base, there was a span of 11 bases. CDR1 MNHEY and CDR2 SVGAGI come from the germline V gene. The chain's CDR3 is CASSYGAGLNTGELFF. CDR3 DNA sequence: TGTGCCAGCAGTTACGGGGCGGGGTTGAACACCGGGGAGCTGTTTTTT.

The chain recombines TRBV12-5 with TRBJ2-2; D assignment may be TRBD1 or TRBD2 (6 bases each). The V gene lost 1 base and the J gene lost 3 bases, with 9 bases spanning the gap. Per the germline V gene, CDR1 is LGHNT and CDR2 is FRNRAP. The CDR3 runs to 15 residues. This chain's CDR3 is CASGLGGAYTGELFF. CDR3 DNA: TGTGCTAGTGGTTTGGGGGGGGCCTACACCGGGGAGCTGTTTTTT.

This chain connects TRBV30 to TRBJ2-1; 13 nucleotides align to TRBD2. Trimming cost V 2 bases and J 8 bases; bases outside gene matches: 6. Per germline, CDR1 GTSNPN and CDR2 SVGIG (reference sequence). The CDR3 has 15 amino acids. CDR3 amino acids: CAWSPGTSGIDEQFF. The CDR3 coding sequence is TGTGCCTGGAGTCCCGGGACTAGCGGGATTGATGAGCAGTTCTTC.

The DNA for the CDR3 is TGTGCTAGTGGTTTCTCCACCCTGGGGCGAAGCAGGAGCTACGAGCAGTACTTC. Translating it yields CASGFSTLGRSRSYEQYF. The chain has TRBV12-5 and TRBJ2-5; tentatively, D is TRBD1 (5 bases). Near its end, the DNA agrees better with TRBJ2-7, so the J call may be wrong. The length of the CDR3 is 18 residues. Germline values: CDR1 LGHNT, CDR2 FRNRAP.

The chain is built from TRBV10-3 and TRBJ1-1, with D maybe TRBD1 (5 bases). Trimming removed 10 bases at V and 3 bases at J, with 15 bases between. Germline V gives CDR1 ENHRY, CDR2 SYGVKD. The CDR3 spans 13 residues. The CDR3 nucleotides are TGTGCCAACCAACAGGAGGGCCACACTGAAGCTTTCTTT. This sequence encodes CANQQEGHTEAFF.

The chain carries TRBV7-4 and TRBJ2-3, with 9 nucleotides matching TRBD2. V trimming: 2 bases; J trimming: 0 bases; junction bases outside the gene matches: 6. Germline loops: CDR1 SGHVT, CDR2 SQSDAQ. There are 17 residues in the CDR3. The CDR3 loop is CASSLMVTSGSTDTQYF. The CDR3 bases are TGTGCCAGCAGCTTAATGGTAACTAGCGGGAGCACAGATACGCAGTATTTT.

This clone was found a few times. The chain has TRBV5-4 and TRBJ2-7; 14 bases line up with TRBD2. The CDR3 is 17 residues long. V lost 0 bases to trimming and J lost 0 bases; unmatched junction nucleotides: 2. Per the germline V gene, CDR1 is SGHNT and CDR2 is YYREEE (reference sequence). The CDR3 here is CASSLGLAGGHSYEQYF. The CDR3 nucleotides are TGTGCCAGCAGCTTGGGACTAGCGGGGGGGCACTCCTACGAGCAGTACTTC.

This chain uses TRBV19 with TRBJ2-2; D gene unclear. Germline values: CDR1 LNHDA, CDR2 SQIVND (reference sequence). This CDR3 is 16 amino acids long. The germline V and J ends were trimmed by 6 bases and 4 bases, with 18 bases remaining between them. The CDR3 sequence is CASSVTRPWSTGELFF. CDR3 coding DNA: TGTGCCAGTAGCGTAACTCGACCCTGGAGCACCGGGGAGCTGTTTTTT.

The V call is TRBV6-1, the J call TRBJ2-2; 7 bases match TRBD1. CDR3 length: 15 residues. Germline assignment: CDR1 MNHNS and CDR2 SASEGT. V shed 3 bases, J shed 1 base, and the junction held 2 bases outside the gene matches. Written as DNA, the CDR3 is TGTGCCAGCAGTGACCGGACAGGGAACACCGGGGAGCTGTTTTTT. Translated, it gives CASSDRTGNTGELFF.

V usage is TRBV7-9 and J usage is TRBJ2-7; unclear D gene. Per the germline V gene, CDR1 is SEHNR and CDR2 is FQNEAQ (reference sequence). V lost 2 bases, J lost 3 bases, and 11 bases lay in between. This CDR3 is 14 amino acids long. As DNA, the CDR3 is TGTGCCAGCAGCTTATTCCCACAGCACTACGAGCAGTACTTC. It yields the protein CASSLFPQHYEQYF.

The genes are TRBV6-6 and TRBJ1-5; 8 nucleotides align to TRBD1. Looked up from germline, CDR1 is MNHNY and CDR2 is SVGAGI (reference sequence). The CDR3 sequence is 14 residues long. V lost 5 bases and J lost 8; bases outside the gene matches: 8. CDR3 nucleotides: TGTGCCAGCAGTCCGGGACAGGTGAATAAGCCCCAGCATTTT. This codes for CASSPGQVNKPQHF.

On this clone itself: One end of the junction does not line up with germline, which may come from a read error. DNA for the CDR3: TGTGCTAGCAGCTCCGGGACAGGGCTACCCTACGAGCAGTACTTC. Translated, it gives CASSSGTGLPYEQYF. The V and J genes are TRBV7-7 and TRBJ2-7, with 9 bases lining up with TRBD1. The germline CDR1 and CDR2 sequences are SSHAT and FNYEAQ (reference sequence). The CDR3 length is 15 residues.

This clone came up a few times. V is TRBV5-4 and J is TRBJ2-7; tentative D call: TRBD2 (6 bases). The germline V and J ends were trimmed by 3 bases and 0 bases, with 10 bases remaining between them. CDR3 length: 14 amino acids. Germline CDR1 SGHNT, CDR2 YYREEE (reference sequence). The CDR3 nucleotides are TGTGCCAGCAGCTCGGGACTCAGCTCCTACGAGCAGTACTTC. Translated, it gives CASSSGLSSYEQYF.

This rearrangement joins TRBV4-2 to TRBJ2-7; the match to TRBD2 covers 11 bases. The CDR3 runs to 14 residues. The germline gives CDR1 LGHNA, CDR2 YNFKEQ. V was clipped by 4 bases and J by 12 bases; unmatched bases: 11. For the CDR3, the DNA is TGTGCCAGCAGCCTTGGGACTAGCGGTCCGGAGACGTACTTC. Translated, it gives CASSLGTSGPETYF.

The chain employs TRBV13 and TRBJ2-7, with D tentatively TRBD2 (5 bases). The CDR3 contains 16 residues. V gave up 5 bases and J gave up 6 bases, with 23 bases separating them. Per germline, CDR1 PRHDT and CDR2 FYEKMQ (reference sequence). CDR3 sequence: CASSPGGARNFVEQYF. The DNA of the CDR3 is TGTGCCAGCAGCCCTGGAGGAGCGAGGAACTTTGTCGAGCAGTACTTC.

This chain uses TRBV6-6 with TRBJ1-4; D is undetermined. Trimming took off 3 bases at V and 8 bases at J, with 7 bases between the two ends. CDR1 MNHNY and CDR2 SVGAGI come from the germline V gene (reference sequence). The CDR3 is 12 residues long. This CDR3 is CASSYGVEKLFF. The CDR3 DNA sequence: TGTGCCAGCAGTTATGGGGTGGAAAAACTGTTTTTT.

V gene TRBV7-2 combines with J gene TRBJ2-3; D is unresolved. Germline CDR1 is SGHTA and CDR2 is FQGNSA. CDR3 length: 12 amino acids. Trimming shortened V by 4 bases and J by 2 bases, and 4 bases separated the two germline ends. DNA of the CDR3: TGTGCCAGCAGCTCCTACACAGATACGCAGTATTTT. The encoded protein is CASSSYTDTQYF.